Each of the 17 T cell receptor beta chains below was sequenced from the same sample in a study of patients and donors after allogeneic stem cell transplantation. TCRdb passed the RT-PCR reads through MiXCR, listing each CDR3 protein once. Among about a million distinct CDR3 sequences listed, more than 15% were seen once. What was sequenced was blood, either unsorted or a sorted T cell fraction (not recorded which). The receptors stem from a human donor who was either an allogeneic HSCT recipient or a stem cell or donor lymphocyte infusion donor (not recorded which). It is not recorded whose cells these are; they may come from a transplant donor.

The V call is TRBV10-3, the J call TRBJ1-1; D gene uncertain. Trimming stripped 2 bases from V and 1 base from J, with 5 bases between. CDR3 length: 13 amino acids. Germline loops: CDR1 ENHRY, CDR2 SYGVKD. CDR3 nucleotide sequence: TGTGCCATCAGTGAGATTGGGAACACTGAAGCTTTCTTT. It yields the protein CAISEIGNTEAFF.

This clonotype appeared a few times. The CDR3 DNA sequence: TGCGCCAGCAGCTTGGCCATCGGGGCGAATGAGCAGTTCTTC. Translation gives CASSLAIGANEQFF. The chain has TRBV5-1 and TRBJ2-1; D tentatively reads TRBD1 or TRBD2 (5 bases each). The CDR3 is 14 amino acids. Germline V gene lookup returns CDR1 SGHRS and CDR2 YFSETQ. V was clipped by 0 bases and J by 7 bases, with 11 bases between them. Together with reference TRBV5-1 and TRBJ2-1, the CDR3 gives the full variable domain: KAGVTQTPRYLIKTRGQQVTLSCSPISGHRSVSWYQQTPGQGLQFLFEYFSETQRNKGNFPGRFSGRQFSNSRSEMNVSTLELGDSALYLCASSLAIGANEQFFGPGTRLTVL.

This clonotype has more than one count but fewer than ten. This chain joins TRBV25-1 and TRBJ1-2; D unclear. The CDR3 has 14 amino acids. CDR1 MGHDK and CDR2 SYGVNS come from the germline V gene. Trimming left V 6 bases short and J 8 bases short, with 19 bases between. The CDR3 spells CASSASSHLGGYTF. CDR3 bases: TGTGCCAGCAGCGCCTCATCGCACTTAGGAGGCTACACCTTC.

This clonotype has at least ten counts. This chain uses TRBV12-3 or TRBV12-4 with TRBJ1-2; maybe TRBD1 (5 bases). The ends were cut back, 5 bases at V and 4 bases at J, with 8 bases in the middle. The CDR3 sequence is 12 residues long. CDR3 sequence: CASSRDFYGYTF. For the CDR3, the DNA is TGTGCCAGCAGTCGGGACTTCTATGGCTACACCTTC.

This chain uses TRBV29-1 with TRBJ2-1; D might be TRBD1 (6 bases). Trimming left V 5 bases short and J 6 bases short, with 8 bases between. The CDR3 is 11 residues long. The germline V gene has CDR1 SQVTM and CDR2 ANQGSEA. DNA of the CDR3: TGCAGCGTTTCGGACAGCAATGAGCAGTTCTTC. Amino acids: CSVSDSNEQFF.

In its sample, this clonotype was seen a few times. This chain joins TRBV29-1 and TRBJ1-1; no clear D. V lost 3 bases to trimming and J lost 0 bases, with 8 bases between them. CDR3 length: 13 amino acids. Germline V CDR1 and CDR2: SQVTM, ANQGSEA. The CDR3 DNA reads TGCAGCGTTGAGAGGCTGTTGAACACTGAAGCTTTCTTT. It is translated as CSVERLLNTEAFF.

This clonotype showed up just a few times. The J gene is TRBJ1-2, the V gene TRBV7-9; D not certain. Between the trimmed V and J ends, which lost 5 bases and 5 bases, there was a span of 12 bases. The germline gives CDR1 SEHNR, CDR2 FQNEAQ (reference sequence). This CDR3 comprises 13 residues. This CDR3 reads CASSNTAGYGYTF. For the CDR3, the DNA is TGTGCCAGCAGCAATACAGCAGGTTATGGCTACACCTTC.

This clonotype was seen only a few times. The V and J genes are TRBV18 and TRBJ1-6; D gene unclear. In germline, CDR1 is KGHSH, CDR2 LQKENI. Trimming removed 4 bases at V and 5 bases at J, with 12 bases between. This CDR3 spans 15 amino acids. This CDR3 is CASSLGRKNNSPLHF. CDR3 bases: TGTGCCAGCTCACTCGGACGGAAGAATAATTCACCCCTCCACTTT. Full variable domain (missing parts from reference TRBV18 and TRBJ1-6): NAGVMQNPRHLVRRRGQEARLRCSPMKGHSHVYWYRQLPEEGLKFMVYLQKENIIDESGMPKERFSAEFPKEGPSILRIQQVVRGDSAAYFCASSLGRKNNSPLHFGNGTRLTVT.

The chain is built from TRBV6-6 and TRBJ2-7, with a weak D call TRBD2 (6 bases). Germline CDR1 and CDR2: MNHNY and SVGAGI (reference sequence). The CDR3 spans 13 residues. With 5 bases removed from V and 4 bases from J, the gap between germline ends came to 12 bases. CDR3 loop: CASSSSGKYEQYF. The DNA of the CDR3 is TGTGCCAGCAGTAGTAGCGGTAAATACGAGCAGTACTTC.

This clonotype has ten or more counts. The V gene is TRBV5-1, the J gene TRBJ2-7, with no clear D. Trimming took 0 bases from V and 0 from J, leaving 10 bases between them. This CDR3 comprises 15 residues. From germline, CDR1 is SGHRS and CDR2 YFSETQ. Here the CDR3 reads CASSLEVRSSYEQYF. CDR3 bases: TGCGCCAGCAGCTTGGAGGTCCGAAGCTCCTACGAGCAGTACTTC.

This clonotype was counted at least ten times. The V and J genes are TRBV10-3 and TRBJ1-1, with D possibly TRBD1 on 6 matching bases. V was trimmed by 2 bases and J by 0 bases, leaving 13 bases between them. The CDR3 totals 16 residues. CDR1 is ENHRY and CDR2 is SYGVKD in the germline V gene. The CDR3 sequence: CAISEPGQSMNTEAFF. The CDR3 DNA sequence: TGTGCCATCAGTGAGCCGGGACAATCCATGAACACTGAAGCTTTCTTT.

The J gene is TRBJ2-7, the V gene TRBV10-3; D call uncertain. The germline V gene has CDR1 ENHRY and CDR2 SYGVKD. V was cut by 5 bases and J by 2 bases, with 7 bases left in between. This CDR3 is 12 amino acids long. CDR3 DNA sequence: TGTGCCATCAGTCTTTCGCCCTACGAGCAGTACTTC. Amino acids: CAISLSPYEQYF.

The CDR3 loop reads CASSLGQGRPDTQYF. CDR3 DNA: TGTGCCAGCAGCTTGGGACAGGGTAGGCCAGATACGCAGTATTTT. The chain combines TRBV5-5 with TRBJ2-3; 7 bases align to TRBD1. Trimming cost V 0 bases and J 4 bases; bases outside gene matches: 5. CDR3 length equals 15 residues. Germline CDR1 SGHKS, CDR2 YYEKEE (reference sequence). The full variable domain, with the rest looked up from reference TRBV5-5 and TRBJ2-3, is DAGVTQSPTHLIKTRGQQVTLRCSPISGHKSVSWYQQVLGQGPQFIFQYYEKEERGRGNFPDRFSARQFPNYSSELNVNALLLGDSALYLCASSLGQGRPDTQYFGPGTRLTVL.

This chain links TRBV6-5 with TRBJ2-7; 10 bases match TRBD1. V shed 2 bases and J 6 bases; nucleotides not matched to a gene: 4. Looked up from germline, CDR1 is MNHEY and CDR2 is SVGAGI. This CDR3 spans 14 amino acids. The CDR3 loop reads CASSYERDRGEQYF. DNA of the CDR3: TGTGCCAGCAGTTACGAGCGGGACAGGGGCGAGCAGTACTTC.

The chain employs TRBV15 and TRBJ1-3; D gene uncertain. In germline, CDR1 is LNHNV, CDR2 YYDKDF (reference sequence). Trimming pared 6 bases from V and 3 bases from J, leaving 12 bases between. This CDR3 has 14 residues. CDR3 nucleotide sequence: TGTGCCACCAGTACTATGGGCGTTGGAAACACCATATATTTT. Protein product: CATSTMGVGNTIYF.

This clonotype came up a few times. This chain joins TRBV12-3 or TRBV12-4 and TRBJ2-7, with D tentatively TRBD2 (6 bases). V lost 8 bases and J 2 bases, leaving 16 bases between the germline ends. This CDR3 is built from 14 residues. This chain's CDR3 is CASSTNSGAYEQYF. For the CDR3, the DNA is TGTGCCAGCTCAACCAATAGCGGAGCCTACGAGCAGTACTTC.

Written as DNA, the CDR3 is TGTGCCAGCAGCTTAGTCCGGGTGCCGGGCACCGGGGAGCTGTTTTTT. Translation: CASSLVRVPGTGELFF. This chain links TRBV7-3 with TRBJ2-2; D is uncertain. The CDR3 extends over 16 amino acids. Germline CDR1 reads SGHTA; CDR2 reads FQGTGA. V was pared by 2 bases and J by 4 bases, with 14 bases between.